The T cell receptor beta chain described here comes from a study of T-cell memory formation after mild COVID-19. V lost 0 bases, J lost 2 bases, and 7 bases lay in between. The CDR3 sequence is 14 residues long. Germline-derived CDR1 and CDR2 are SGHRS and YFSETQ. This clonotype was seen many times. One entry per CDR3 protein, called by TCRdb with MiXCR from the 5' RACE reads. Among about 360,000 distinct CDR3 sequences listed, 14% were seen once. Sequencing used PBMCs or a T cell subset sorted from them (not recorded which). The rearrangement joins TRBV5-1 to TRBJ2-3; D unresolved. This receptor was identified in a man between 18 and 29 years old who had mild COVID-19 (a few samples of this study predate the infection). Cell type and time point are not known. Written as DNA, the CDR3 is TGCGCCAGCAGCTTGGACTTTTCCACAGATACGCAGTATTTT. This encodes CASSLDFSTDTQYF.